The rows below give T cell receptor beta chains drawn from one sample of a study of T-cell memory formation after mild COVID-19. Using its own MiXCR run on the 5' RACE reads, TCRdb lists one record per CDR3 protein. The table includes about 240,000 distinct CDR3 sequences, 8.5% to 9.5% detected once. Input material: PBMCs or a T cell subset sorted from them (not recorded which). These receptor sequences come from a man between 18 and 35 years old who had mild COVID-19 (a few samples of this study predate the infection). Cell type and time point are not known. CDR3s include the opening cysteine and the closing phenylalanine or tryptophan. The order of the fields is CDR3 length, clone size, D gene, J gene, V gene, CDR3 protein, CDR3 DNA. D genes are given only for firm matches. Clone size is stated in some rows and not others, as once, few, many or a class when expanded.

cdr3_length: 12
clone_size: -
d_call: -
j_call: TRBJ1-1
v_call: TRBV24-1
cdr3_aa: CATSDYGGKAFF
cdr3_nt: TGTGCCACCAGTGATTACGGGGGGAAAGCTTTCTTT

cdr3_length: 13
clone_size: few
d_call: -
j_call: TRBJ1-1
v_call: TRBV20-1
cdr3_aa: CSPIGGGNTEAFF
cdr3_nt: TGCAGTCCGATCGGGGGAGGGAACACTGAAGCTTTCTTT

cdr3_length: 12
clone_size: many
d_call: -
j_call: TRBJ1-2
v_call: TRBV5-1
cdr3_aa: CASSSDYYGYTF
cdr3_nt: TGCGCCAGCAGCTCAGACTACTATGGCTACACCTTC

cdr3_length: 15
clone_size: few
d_call: -
j_call: TRBJ2-1
v_call: TRBV7-6
cdr3_aa: CASSQEGGPGGEQFF
cdr3_nt: TGTGCCAGCAGCCAAGAAGGGGGGCCCGGCGGTGAGCAGTTCTTC

cdr3_length: 14
clone_size: -
d_call: -
j_call: TRBJ2-5
v_call: TRBV7-9
cdr3_aa: CASTVTLGQETQYF
cdr3_nt: TGTGCCAGCACCGTAACGTTGGGTCAAGAGACCCAGTACTTC

cdr3_length: 13
clone_size: few
d_call: -
j_call: TRBJ1-2
v_call: TRBV12-3/TRBV12-4
cdr3_aa: CASSFGRGGGYTF
cdr3_nt: TGTGCCAGCAGTTTCGGAAGGGGTGGTGGCTACACCTTC

cdr3_length: 15
clone_size: -
d_call: -
j_call: TRBJ2-3
v_call: TRBV5-1
cdr3_aa: CASSLAVLSTDTQYF
cdr3_nt: TGCGCCAGCAGCTTGGCCGTGCTTAGCACAGATACGCAGTATTTT

cdr3_length: 17
clone_size: few
d_call: TRBD2
j_call: TRBJ2-1
v_call: TRBV7-2
cdr3_aa: CASSPGNGLAGGPEQFF
cdr3_nt: TGTGCCAGCAGCCCCGGTAATGGACTAGCGGGGGGCCCCGAGCAGTTCTTC

cdr3_length: 13
clone_size: few
d_call: -
j_call: TRBJ1-5
v_call: TRBV18
cdr3_aa: CASSQTTNQPQHF
cdr3_nt: TGTGCCAGCTCACAAACGACAAATCAGCCCCAGCATTTT

cdr3_length: 16
clone_size: -
d_call: -
j_call: TRBJ2-7
v_call: TRBV4-3
cdr3_aa: CASSQTGTQTAYEQYF
cdr3_nt: TGCGCCAGCAGCCAGACCGGGACTCAGACCGCCTACGAGCAGTACTTC

cdr3_length: 15
clone_size: few
d_call: TRBD2
j_call: TRBJ2-5
v_call: TRBV6-2/TRBV6-3
cdr3_aa: CASSASGGNQETQYF
cdr3_nt: TGTGCCAGCAGTGCTAGCGGGGGCAACCAAGAGACCCAGTACTTC

cdr3_length: 15
clone_size: many
d_call: TRBD2
j_call: TRBJ2-7
v_call: TRBV27
cdr3_aa: CASSLRPGGLDEQYF
cdr3_nt: TGTGCCAGCAGTTTAAGACCGGGGGGTTTGGACGAGCAGTACTTC

cdr3_length: 15
clone_size: -
d_call: TRBD2
j_call: TRBJ2-1
v_call: TRBV6-4
cdr3_aa: CASSDASGAYNEQFF
cdr3_nt: TGTGCCAGCAGTGACGCTAGCGGGGCATACAATGAGCAGTTCTTC

cdr3_length: 17
clone_size: few
d_call: -
j_call: TRBJ1-4
v_call: TRBV7-9
cdr3_aa: CASSLPTNSRNNEKLFF
cdr3_nt: TGTGCCAGCAGCTTACCGACCAACAGCAGGAACAATGAAAAACTGTTTTTT

cdr3_length: 18
clone_size: -
d_call: TRBD2
j_call: TRBJ2-3
v_call: TRBV10-2
cdr3_aa: CASSRGGGPHPSTDTQYF
cdr3_nt: TGCGCCAGCTCTAGAGGCGGGGGGCCCCATCCTAGCACAGATACGCAGTATTTT

cdr3_length: 13
clone_size: -
d_call: -
j_call: TRBJ2-5
v_call: TRBV12-3/TRBV12-4
cdr3_aa: CASSLGHPMAQYF
cdr3_nt: TGTGCCAGCAGTTTAGGGCATCCGATGGCCCAGTACTTC

cdr3_length: 13
clone_size: many
d_call: -
j_call: TRBJ1-1
v_call: TRBV5-1
cdr3_aa: CASSLGVNTEAFF
cdr3_nt: TGCGCCAGCAGCTTGGGAGTGAACACTGAAGCTTTCTTT

cdr3_length: 14
clone_size: -
d_call: -
j_call: TRBJ1-4
v_call: TRBV29-1
cdr3_aa: CSVKPGLTDEKLFF
cdr3_nt: TGCAGCGTTAAACCGGGACTAACTGATGAAAAACTGTTTTTT

cdr3_length: 13
clone_size: few
d_call: -
j_call: TRBJ1-2
v_call: TRBV20-1
cdr3_aa: CSAPFASGYGYTF
cdr3_nt: TGCAGTGCACCCTTCGCTTCGGGTTATGGCTACACCTTC

cdr3_length: 16
clone_size: -
d_call: -
j_call: TRBJ2-3
v_call: TRBV7-2
cdr3_aa: CASSRIRSGSTDTQYF
cdr3_nt: TGTGCCAGCAGCCGAATTAGGTCCGGGTCCACAGATACGCAGTATTTT

cdr3_length: 14
clone_size: few
d_call: -
j_call: TRBJ2-3
v_call: TRBV29-1
cdr3_aa: CSVLPAGHTDTQYF
cdr3_nt: TGCAGCGTGTTGCCCGCAGGGCACACAGATACGCAGTATTTT

cdr3_length: 18
clone_size: few
d_call: -
j_call: TRBJ1-4
v_call: TRBV20-1
cdr3_aa: CSAPTHGQTVATNEKLFF
cdr3_nt: TGCAGTGCTCCGACCCATGGACAGACCGTAGCAACTAATGAAAAACTGTTTTTT

cdr3_length: 16
clone_size: -
d_call: -
j_call: TRBJ2-2
v_call: TRBV18
cdr3_aa: CASSPTWGRQTGELFF
cdr3_nt: TGTGCCAGCTCACCAACCTGGGGGCGGCAGACCGGGGAGCTGTTTTTT

cdr3_length: 15
clone_size: -
d_call: -
j_call: TRBJ2-2
v_call: TRBV18
cdr3_aa: CASSRDRQNTGELFF
cdr3_nt: TGTGCCAGCTCCCGGGACCGACAGAACACCGGGGAGCTGTTTTTT

cdr3_length: 15
clone_size: few
d_call: TRBD2
j_call: TRBJ2-7
v_call: TRBV12-3/TRBV12-4
cdr3_aa: CASSLSGGLNYEQYF
cdr3_nt: TGTGCCAGCAGTTTAAGCGGGGGCTTGAACTACGAGCAGTACTTC

cdr3_length: 13
clone_size: few
d_call: -
j_call: TRBJ1-5
v_call: TRBV10-3
cdr3_aa: CAISETSDQPQHF
cdr3_nt: TGTGCCATCAGTGAGACCAGTGATCAGCCCCAGCATTTT

cdr3_length: 15
clone_size: -
d_call: TRBD1
j_call: TRBJ1-2
v_call: TRBV5-5
cdr3_aa: CASSNRQGANYGYTF
cdr3_nt: TGTGCCAGCAGCAATAGACAGGGGGCCAACTATGGCTACACCTTC

cdr3_length: 14
clone_size: few
d_call: -
j_call: TRBJ2-5
v_call: TRBV6-5
cdr3_aa: CASSYQDSRETQYF
cdr3_nt: TGTGCCAGCAGTTACCAGGACTCGCGAGAGACCCAGTACTTC

cdr3_length: 15
clone_size: few
d_call: -
j_call: TRBJ2-1
v_call: TRBV15
cdr3_aa: CATSRDFREINEQFF
cdr3_nt: TGTGCCACCAGCAGAGATTTCAGGGAGATCAATGAGCAGTTCTTC

cdr3_length: 14
clone_size: few
d_call: -
j_call: TRBJ1-2
v_call: TRBV12-3/TRBV12-4
cdr3_aa: CASSLGQPPDGYTF
cdr3_nt: TGTGCCAGCAGTTTAGGACAGCCTCCAGATGGCTACACCTTC

cdr3_length: 14
clone_size: few
d_call: -
j_call: TRBJ2-7
v_call: TRBV11-2
cdr3_aa: CASSLNRLPYEQYF
cdr3_nt: TGTGCCAGCAGCTTAAACAGGTTGCCTTACGAGCAGTACTTC

cdr3_length: 14
clone_size: few
d_call: TRBD2
j_call: TRBJ2-3
v_call: TRBV4-2
cdr3_aa: CASSQGRGVDTQYF
cdr3_nt: TGTGCCAGCAGCCAAGGGCGGGGGGTAGATACGCAGTATTTT

cdr3_length: 15
clone_size: few
d_call: -
j_call: TRBJ2-3
v_call: TRBV7-3
cdr3_aa: CASSPRGPLGDTQYF
cdr3_nt: TGTGCCAGCAGCCCCAGAGGTCCTCTCGGGGATACGCAGTATTTT

cdr3_length: 11
clone_size: -
d_call: -
j_call: TRBJ1-4
v_call: TRBV4-2
cdr3_aa: CASSYEGKLFF
cdr3_nt: TGTGCCAGCAGCTATGAAGGGAAACTGTTTTTT

cdr3_length: 12
clone_size: few
d_call: -
j_call: TRBJ2-7
v_call: TRBV6-1
cdr3_aa: CASRPFDYEQYF
cdr3_nt: TGTGCCAGCAGACCCTTCGACTACGAGCAGTACTTC

cdr3_length: 15
clone_size: -
d_call: -
j_call: TRBJ1-4
v_call: TRBV9
cdr3_aa: CASSASPSGNEKLFF
cdr3_nt: TGTGCCAGCAGCGCCAGCCCTAGTGGGAATGAAAAACTGTTTTTT

cdr3_length: 12
clone_size: few
d_call: -
j_call: TRBJ2-3
v_call: TRBV5-1
cdr3_aa: CASSLRRDTQYF
cdr3_nt: TGCGCCAGCAGCTTGAGGCGGGATACGCAGTATTTT

cdr3_length: 14
clone_size: many
d_call: -
j_call: TRBJ1-1
v_call: TRBV6-5
cdr3_aa: CASSYSIRKGEAFF
cdr3_nt: TGTGCCAGCAGTTACTCGATTAGGAAAGGGGAAGCTTTCTTT

cdr3_length: 16
clone_size: few
d_call: TRBD2
j_call: TRBJ2-1
v_call: TRBV9
cdr3_aa: CASSRGSGGDYNEQFF
cdr3_nt: TGTGCCAGCAGCAGAGGAAGCGGGGGGGATTACAATGAGCAGTTCTTC